Listed below are T cell receptor beta chains from one sample, sequenced in a study of T cell responses to AZD1222 COVID-19 vaccine. TCRdb's copy holds only in-frame clones and misses some; the assay was immunoSEQ multiplex PCR. Of approximately 150,000 clones in the sample, about 91% were seen once. The sample was peripheral blood, taken on day 0 of AZD1222 vaccination. These receptors all stem from an adult in good health. Each CDR3 is given with its conserved first and last residue. D genes are given only for firm matches. Size is omitted from some rows. Given values are once, few, many or a class for expanded clones.

>TRBV21-1|few|NA|TRBJ2-3
CASSREWTSGSSGYTDTQYF
TGTGCCAGCAGCAGGGAGTGGACTAGCGGGAGTTCAGGTTACACAGATACGCAGTATTTT
>TRBV5-1|NA|NA|TRBJ1-2
CASRRDGGGYTF
TGCGCCAGCAGGCGAGATGGTGGAGGCTACACCTTC
>TRBV11-3|NA|NA|TRBJ2-1
CASSLASGLYNEQFF
TGTGCCAGCAGCTTAGCAAGCGGGCTTTACAATGAGCAGTTCTTC
>TRBV30|NA|NA|TRBJ2-5
CAWSVKETQYF
TGTGCCTGGAGTGTCAAAGAGACCCAGTACTTC
>TRBV24-1|NA|NA|TRBJ2-5
CATSDWGQGNRETQYF
TGTGCCACCAGTGATTGGGGCCAGGGGAATAGGGAGACCCAGTACTTC
>TRBV19|NA|NA|TRBJ2-7
CASSLDTPYEQYF
TGTGCCAGTAGCCTCGATACCCCCTACGAGCAGTACTTC
>TRBV9|NA|NA|TRBJ1-3
CASTSGNTIYF
TGTGCCAGCACCTCTGGAAACACCATATATTTT
>TRBV12-3/TRBV12-4|NA|NA|TRBJ1-2
CASSFRQVYGYTF
TGTGCCAGCAGTTTCCGGCAGGTTTATGGCTACACCTTC
>TRBV30|NA|NA|TRBJ2-6
CAWRYHHRVYTSGANVLTF
TGTGCCTGGAGGTACCATCACAGGGTCTATACTTCTGGGGCCAACGTCCTGACTTTC
>TRBV14|NA|NA|TRBJ2-3
CASSQDLASTDTQYF
TGTGCCAGCAGCCAAGATTTGGCGAGCACAGATACGCAGTATTTT
>TRBV7-2|NA|NA|TRBJ1-2
CASSSQGTNYGYTF
TGTGCCAGCAGCTCCCAGGGCACTAACTATGGCTACACCTTC
>TRBV10-3|NA|TRBD1|TRBJ1-5
CAIGGTGEGNQPQHF
TGTGCCATCGGAGGGACAGGGGAGGGCAATCAGCCCCAGCATTTT
>TRBV6-5|NA|NA|TRBJ1-2
CASRGPRVPYGYTF
TGTGCCAGCAGAGGCCCGAGGGTCCCCTATGGCTACACCTTC